This T cell receptor beta chain was captured in a study of cytomegalovirus exposure and HLA in healthy donors. For the study at large: Per a later analysis, the approximately 700 first-cohort and 120 or so validation repertoires shared one platform.

Notes on this clone: Antigen specificity is unknown.

Deletions cut 5 bases from V and 7 bases from J, with 8 bases between. The germline CDR1 and CDR2 sequences are MNHEY and SVGAGI. This CDR3 comprises 11 residues. Study-wide results and limits: Most TCRs appeared rarely, but some public TCRs recurred in many donors. Researchers counted approximately 160 TCR beta chains as cytomegalovirus-associated.

Sequencing was performed with immunoSEQ multiplex PCR; in TCRdb, only in-frame clones are kept and a portion is missing. The table shows under 200,000 clones, with roughly 86% occurring only once. The chain is built from TRBV6-5 and TRBJ1-1; no reliable D call. Input material: PBMCs. The TCR comes from a woman younger than 30 in good health and CMV-seropositive. The CDR3 bases are TGTGCCAGCAGTCCGTTTCGTGAAGCTTTCTTT. This codes for CASSPFREAFF.